This note documents a single T cell receptor (beta chain) sequence. It has no known antigen specificity. No per-base quality is available; no much larger clone lies one base away. Trimming accounts for 1 base at V and 0 bases at J, while the number of junction bases matched to no gene is 2. As encoded in the germline V gene, CDR1 is SGHRS while CDR2 is YFSETQ. The CDR3 runs 15 amino acids, cysteine and phenylalanine included. CDR3 DNA only is kept here, 45 bases in frame from base 1. This entry comes from a study of blood T cell repertoires in COVID-19 (dated by TCRdb to 2018 to 2020). At the level of the whole study: Samples covering the acute and convalescent phases of COVID-19 were provided by collaborators in the United States, Italy and Spain. The material from the prospective study consisted of cDNA or gDNA derived from T cells, B-cell-depleted T cells, or PBMCs. HLA class I and class II types, where available, came from metadata supplied by the sample provider rather than from assay-based typing. A freely available public database, intended as a resource for researchers studying the immune response to SARS-CoV-2, is where the repertoires were released. Nearly every sample came with metadata listing a de-identified subject ID, COVID-19 status, age in years and sex. Samples came from the ongoing ImmuneRACE study (first 160 participants) plus 1,254 subjects from 6 global collaborators. The dataset comprised deeply sampled blood TCRbeta repertoires from subjects exposed to, actively infected with, or recovered from COVID-19.

Results and caveats for the whole study, not just this receptor: The quantity of clinical and demographic metadata differed by source and by participant and was supplied without curation.

The immunoSEQ Assay, a bias-controlled multiplex PCR, was used to amplify TCRbeta CDR3 regions from genomic DNA. Concerning the study's data processing: Within the assay, amplification of reference gene primers was used to estimate how many nucleated cells each sample contained. To quantify the absolute abundance of each unique TCRbeta CDR3 rearrangement, sequence reads were collapsed and filtered. For each sample, productive Simpson clonality was calculated as the square root of Simpson's diversity index across productive rearrangements. Held by TCRdb, this immuneACCESS table contains in-frame sequences only and omits some clones. Under half of the omission traces to an unresolved V gene where checked; the cause of the rest is unknown. V, J and clone size are taken as reported in that table, and D and trimming were inferred from the DNA itself. This sample comprises about 35,000 clones, 80% to 90% of them detected only once. Jointly, the top ten make up 10% of the sample.

Collaborating institutions collected whole blood in K2EDTA tubes following their own protocols. For TCRbeta analysis, collaborator samples were shipped as frozen whole blood, as isolated PBMCs, or as DNA extracted from either sample type. What was sequenced was peripheral blood. This receptor chain uses TRBV5-1 and TRBJ2-3; the central 7 bases match TRBD2. The TCR was taken from a man of 80 years or more with active COVID-19. The DNA sequence follows: TGCGCCAGCAGCTTGTCTAGCGGTAGCACAGATACGCAGTATTTT. Translated, it reads CASSLSSGSTDTQYF.